These T cell receptor beta chains were read from a single sample in a study of OX40 agonist ivuxolimab in advanced cancers. TCRdb's copy holds only in-frame clones and misses some; the assay was immunoSEQ multiplex PCR. This table holds around 31,000 clones, 90% to 95% found once. The sequencing here drew on CD4+ or CD8+ T cells sorted from blood, taken in a trial of the OX40 agonist ivuxolimab. The receptors were gathered from an adult with an advanced solid tumor such as melanoma, head and neck, liver or kidney cancer. Both conserved end residues are part of each CDR3.

V gene	J gene	CDR3 protein
TRBV6-1	TRBJ1-5	CASSDYSQRPQHF
TRBV2	TRBJ1-6	CASRGTANNSPLHF
TRBV19	TRBJ2-7	CASSGLALGATDEQYF
TRBV5-4	TRBJ2-5	CASSEDGLAGGLETQYF
TRBV4-1	TRBJ2-2	CASSPGLSGELFF
TRBV5-6	TRBJ1-6	CASSPLVAGESNSPLHF
TRBV11-2	TRBJ1-2	CASSLATGNYGYTF
TRBV27	TRBJ2-2	CASSERLMAGELFF
TRBV11-2	TRBJ2-7	CASSFGTGPYEQYF
TRBV9	TRBJ2-7	CASSPNSGEQYF
TRBV15	TRBJ2-6	CATSRKIGQASSGANVLTF
TRBV6-5	TRBJ1-1	CASSYGGNTEAFF
TRBV27	TRBJ2-3	CASSGQGAGQYF